These 26 T cell receptor beta chains came from one sample sequenced in a study of blood T cell repertoires in COVID-19. TCRdb's copy holds only in-frame clones and misses some; the assay was immunoSEQ multiplex PCR. The data contain approximately 200,000 clones, about nine tenths of them seen just once; the ten biggest clones take up more than 3.5%. The specimen was peripheral blood. Receptors were obtained from a woman in her twenties or thirties with acute or convalescent COVID-19.

This chain connects TRBV11-2 to TRBJ1-6; 10 bases are shared with TRBD1. CDR1 and CDR2 (germline): SGHAT, FQNNGV. This CDR3 has 16 residues. The V and J ends lost 5 bases and 11 bases, in that order; junction bases with no gene match: 12. The CDR3 sequence is CASSAHPTGGATPLHF. CDR3 nucleotide sequence: TGTGCCAGCAGCGCCCACCCGACAGGGGGCGCGACACCCCTCCACTTT.

This rearrangement joins TRBV2 to TRBJ2-7; D remains unclear. The V and J ends lost 6 bases and 3 bases respectively, with 3 bases between them. In germline, CDR1 is SNHLY, CDR2 FYNNEI. The CDR3 covers 10 residues. This CDR3 reads CASSRYEQYF. DNA for the CDR3: TGTGCCAGCAGCCGCTACGAGCAGTACTTC.

The chain joins TRBV6-5 to TRBJ2-3; TRBD2 agrees at 8 bases. The CDR3 covers 14 residues. V lost 8 bases and J lost 2; bases outside the gene matches: 6. The V gene's germline CDR1 is MNHEY and CDR2 SVGAGI. The CDR3 region has the DNA TGTGCCAGCGCCCCGGGAGGGCTCACAGATACGCAGTATTTT. Protein sequence: CASAPGGLTDTQYF.

V and J are TRBV27 and TRBJ2-2; TRBD1 matches at 7 bases. V gave up 6 bases and J gave up 5 bases; unmatched junction bases: 3. This CDR3 has 13 residues. CDR1 is MNHEY, CDR2 SMNVEV, per germline (reference sequence). The CDR3 DNA sequence: TGTGCCAGCAGGATACAGGGGACCGGGGAGCTGTTTTTT. It yields the protein CASRIQGTGELFF.

The rearrangement joins TRBV3-1 (or the pseudogene TRBV3-2) to TRBJ1-2, with D possibly matching TRBD1 (5 bases). V lost 1 base and J lost 6, with 15 bases in between. The CDR3 totals 15 residues. Germline CDR1 and CDR2: LGHDT and YNNKEL (reference sequence). This chain's CDR3 is CASSQVPQGFDGYTF. CDR3 DNA sequence: TGTGCCAGCAGCCAAGTTCCTCAGGGTTTCGATGGCTACACCTTC.

This clone was seen a handful of times. This sequence joins TRBV15 and TRBJ1-2; 8 bases align to TRBD1. This CDR3 is built from 14 residues. CDR1 is LNHNV and CDR2 is YYDKDF in the germline V gene (reference sequence). V was pared by 5 bases and J by 6 bases, with 8 bases of the junction left unmatched. This CDR3 is CATSPGGRLDGYTF. The CDR3 coding sequence is TGTGCCACCAGCCCAGGGGGCAGGTTAGATGGCTACACCTTC.

This chain links TRBV4-1 with TRBJ2-7, with D unresolved. The germline V gene has CDR1 MGHRA and CDR2 YSYEKL. With 1 base removed from V and 0 bases from J, the gap between germline ends came to 7 bases. The CDR3 length is 14 residues. The CDR3 reads CASSQGAHSYEQYF. In DNA, the CDR3 is TGCGCCAGCAGCCAAGGAGCGCACTCCTACGAGCAGTACTTC.

This chain connects TRBV5-1 to TRBJ1-1; D gene uncertain. V lost 6 bases, J lost 7 bases, and 10 bases lay in between. Per the germline V gene, CDR1 is SGHRS and CDR2 is YFSETQ. The CDR3 has 11 residues. The CDR3 is CASKGEIEAFF. The CDR3 DNA sequence: TGCGCCAGCAAAGGAGAAATTGAAGCTTTCTTT.

This rearrangement joins TRBV7-6 to TRBJ2-3; D may be TRBD1 (5 bases). In germline, CDR1 is SGHVS, CDR2 FNYEAQ. Trimming took off 1 base at V and 6 bases at J, with 14 bases between the two ends. The CDR3 runs to 15 residues. The CDR3: CASSLVPGSSDTQYF. CDR3 DNA sequence: TGTGCCAGCAGCTTAGTTCCAGGGTCGTCGGATACGCAGTATTTT.

This chain links TRBV5-1 with TRBJ2-5, with D possibly being TRBD2 (5 bases). The CDR3 extends over 15 amino acids. Trimming left V 3 bases short and J 0 bases short, with 12 bases between. The germline gives CDR1 SGHRS, CDR2 YFSETQ. Written as DNA, the CDR3 is TGCGCCAGCAGCTCATCCGGCGGGTACCAAGAGACCCAGTACTTC. This translates into CASSSSGGYQETQYF.

This chain links TRBV4-2 with TRBJ2-5; D ambiguous. The CDR3 totals 13 residues. Trimming pared 4 bases from V and 1 base from J, leaving 7 bases between. Germline V gives CDR1 LGHNA, CDR2 YNFKEQ. CDR3 residues: CASSPQIQETQYF. The CDR3 coding sequence is TGTGCCAGCAGCCCCCAGATCCAAGAGACCCAGTACTTC.

The CDR3 protein is CATLYEQYF. Here the CDR3 DNA reads TGTGCGACTCTCTACGAGCAGTACTTC. The chain carries TRBV7-9 and TRBJ2-7; no clear D. CDR3 length: 9 amino acids. CDR1 and CDR2 (germline): SEHNR, FQNEAQ (reference sequence).

This clone has only a few counts. This CDR3 is CSGGLVDNEQFF. Here the CDR3 DNA reads TGCAGCGGAGGATTAGTGGACAATGAGCAGTTCTTC. The V gene is TRBV29-1, the J gene TRBJ2-1; no firm D call. With 7 bases removed from V and 5 bases from J, the gap between germline ends came to 12 bases. This CDR3 is built from 12 residues. Germline loops: CDR1 SQVTM, CDR2 ANQGSEA.

The rearrangement links TRBV18 to TRBJ1-5, with 7 bases matching TRBD1. The V and J ends lost 3 bases and 5 bases, in that order; junction bases with no gene match: 10. The CDR3 has 16 amino acids. Germline CDR1 KGHSH, CDR2 LQKENI. This CDR3 reads CASSPGQVGIDQPQHF. The CDR3 bases are TGTGCCAGCTCACCCGGACAGGTAGGGATTGATCAGCCCCAGCATTTT.

This clone was picked up one time. V gene TRBV6-5 combines with J gene TRBJ2-7; the match to TRBD1 covers 8 bases. The CDR3 length is 15 residues. Trimming took 2 bases from V and 2 from J; bases not matched to a gene: 5. The germline CDR1 and CDR2 sequences are MNHEY and SVGAGI. The CDR3 coding sequence is TGTGCCAGCAGTTACCAGACACAGGGGGCCTACGAGCAGTACTTC. It encodes CASSYQTQGAYEQYF.

This chain joins TRBV5-1 and TRBJ1-1; TRBD1 agrees at 7 bases. The CDR3 has 14 amino acids. V lost 4 bases to trimming and J lost 1 base; unmatched junction nucleotides: 4. CDR1 and CDR2 from the germline V gene are SGHRS and YFSETQ. The chain's CDR3 is CASSNQGGNTEAFF. Written as DNA, the CDR3 is TGCGCCAGCAGCAACCAGGGGGGGAACACTGAAGCTTTCTTT.

This CDR3 is CASSPDIIGNTIYF. As DNA, the CDR3 is TGTGCCAGCTCACCTGACATTATTGGAAACACCATATATTTT. V gene TRBV18 combines with J gene TRBJ1-3, with D unclear. V was clipped by 3 bases and J by 3 bases, with 9 bases between them. This CDR3 is 14 amino acids long. The germline gives CDR1 KGHSH, CDR2 LQKENI.

The chain joins TRBV3-1 (or the pseudogene TRBV3-2) to TRBJ2-2, with D tentatively TRBD1 (6 bases). The CDR3 is 13 residues long. V lost 9 bases and J 4 bases, leaving 12 bases between the germline ends. The germline V gene has CDR1 LGHDT and CDR2 YNNKEL (reference sequence). The chain's CDR3 is CASTDSSTGELFF. The CDR3 DNA reads as TGTGCCAGTACGGACAGTTCCACCGGGGAGCTGTTTTTT.

The chain couples TRBV5-1 to TRBJ1-2; the D gene is possibly TRBD1 (5 bases). The CDR3 covers 14 residues. V lost 3 bases to trimming and J lost 7 bases, with 16 bases between them. CDR1 SGHRS and CDR2 YFSETQ come from the germline V gene. The CDR3 bases are TGCGCCAGCAGCTCCTTACGGTCTGGGGCTGGCTACACCTTC. Translated, it gives CASSSLRSGAGYTF.

This clone has only one observation. The V gene is TRBV10-2, the J gene TRBJ2-3, with 8 bases that match TRBD2. CDR1 and CDR2 from the germline V gene are WSHSY and SAAADI. With V trimmed by 5 bases and J by 1 base, 2 bases remained unmatched. The CDR3 runs 14 residues. CDR3 DNA: TGCGCCAGCAGTTCGACTAGCGGCACAGATACGCAGTATTTT. Encoded protein: CASSSTSGTDTQYF.

The chain has TRBV28 and TRBJ2-1; weak D call: TRBD1 (5 bases). This CDR3 comprises 13 residues. Trimming pared 4 bases from V and 4 bases from J, leaving 8 bases between. Germline-derived CDR1 and CDR2 are MDHEN and SYDVKM. CDR3 nucleotides: TGTGCCAGCAGTTGGGGCCCGTACAATGAGCAGTTCTTC. Its protein is CASSWGPYNEQFF.

A remark on this clone: The junction and the germline gene differ at one end; a read error may be behind it. This chain joins TRBV29-1 and TRBJ1-2; D unclear. Germline loops: CDR1 SQVTM, CDR2 ANQGSEA. The length of the CDR3 is 10 residues. The CDR3 sequence: CSVPTPRPSF. CDR3 sequence (DNA): TGCAGCGTACCGACACCCCGGCCTTCCTTC.

The chain carries TRBV11-2 and TRBJ2-4, with 8 bases identical to TRBD2. Trimming removed 5 bases from V and 8 bases from J; junction bases left unmatched: 2. The CDR3 covers 12 residues. Per the germline V gene, CDR1 is SGHAT and CDR2 is FQNNGV. The CDR3 region has the DNA TGTGCCAGCAGCCCGGGGGGGGACATTCAGTACTTC. Amino acids: CASSPGGDIQYF. Complete variable domain (other parts from reference TRBV11-2 and TRBJ2-4): EAGVAQSPRYKIIEKRQSVAFWCNPISGHATLYWYQQILGQGPKLLIQFQNNGVVDDSQLPKDRFSAERLKGVDSTLKIQPAKLEDSAVYLCASSPGGDIQYFGAGTRLSVL.

This clone was detected a few times. J is TRBJ1-1 and V is TRBV21-1; the D call TRBD1 from the table was never checked on the DNA. TRBV21-1 is classified as a pseudogene. The CDR3 contains 10 residues. The CDR3 bases are TGTGCCAGCATCTTAGACAGGGGTTTCTTT. It specifies CASILDRGFF.

The J gene is TRBJ1-2, the V gene TRBV5-1, with 8 bases identical to TRBD1. Germline CDR1 is SGHRS and CDR2 is YFSETQ. CDR3 length: 14 amino acids. The ends lost 0 bases at V and 3 bases at J; junction bases unmatched: 1. This CDR3 reads CASSLGTGHYGYTF. CDR3 sequence (DNA): TGCGCCAGCAGCTTGGGGACAGGGCACTATGGCTACACCTTC.

CDR3 sequence reads: CATSRVYSGQYF. DNA for the CDR3: TGTGCCACCAGCAGAGTATATTCAGGGCAGTACTTC. V is TRBV15 and J is TRBJ2-7, with D hard to call. From germline, CDR1 is LNHNV and CDR2 YYDKDF (reference sequence). The CDR3 totals 12 residues. V was clipped by 1 base and J by 9 bases, with 10 bases between them.